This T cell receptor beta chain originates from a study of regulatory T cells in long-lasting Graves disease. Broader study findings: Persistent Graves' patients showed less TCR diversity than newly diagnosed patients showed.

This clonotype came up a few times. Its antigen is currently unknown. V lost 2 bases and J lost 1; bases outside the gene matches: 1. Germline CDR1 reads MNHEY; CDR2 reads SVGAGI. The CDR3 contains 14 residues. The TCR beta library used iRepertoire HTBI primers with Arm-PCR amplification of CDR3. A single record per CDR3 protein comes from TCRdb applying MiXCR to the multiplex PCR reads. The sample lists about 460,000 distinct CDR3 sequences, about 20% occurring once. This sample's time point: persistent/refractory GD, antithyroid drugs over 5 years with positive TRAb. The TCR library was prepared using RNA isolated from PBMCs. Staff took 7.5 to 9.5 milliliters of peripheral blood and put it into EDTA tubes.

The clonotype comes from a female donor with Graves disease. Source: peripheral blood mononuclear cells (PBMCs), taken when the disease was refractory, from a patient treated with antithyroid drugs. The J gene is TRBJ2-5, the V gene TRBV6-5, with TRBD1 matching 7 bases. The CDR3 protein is CASSYGTVQETQYF. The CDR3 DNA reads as TGTGCCAGCAGTTACGGGACAGTCCAAGAGACCCAGTACTTC.